This is a list of T cell receptor beta chains from one sample in a study of T cells in Graves' hyperthyroidism and ophthalmopathy. A single record per CDR3 protein comes from TCRdb applying MiXCR to the multiplex PCR reads. The repertoire has about 530,000 distinct CDR3 sequences, 17% of them found once; the top ten carry 17%. The sequenced sample was blood. These receptors came from a woman between 18 and 29 years old with Graves' ophthalmopathy. The conserved cysteine and the conserved F or W are not part of the CDR3 here. The D gene is left open where the match is weak. Size tells how often a clone was seen (once, few, many) or the class of an expanded clone, and some rows leave it out.

CDR3 protein: ASSLTTPSSYNEQF
clone size: many
J gene: TRBJ2-1
D gene: .
V gene: TRBV5-1

CDR3 protein: ASSVGVSSYNSPLH
clone size: .
J gene: TRBJ1-6
D gene: .
V gene: TRBV9

CDR3 protein: AWSPNSSNQPQH
clone size: .
J gene: TRBJ1-5
D gene: .
V gene: TRBV30

CDR3 protein: ASRAPGQVTPYEQY
clone size: many
J gene: TRBJ2-7
D gene: .
V gene: TRBV2

CDR3 protein: ATSRDPVSGNTIY
clone size: few
J gene: TRBJ1-3
D gene: .
V gene: TRBV15

CDR3 protein: ASSAPVIRGFGYT
clone size: many
J gene: TRBJ1-2
D gene: .
V gene: TRBV7-9

CDR3 protein: ASSLDRMNTEAF
clone size: many
J gene: TRBJ1-1
D gene: TRBD1
V gene: TRBV6-5

CDR3 protein: SAIPPGLAGGLELF
clone size: few
J gene: TRBJ2-2
D gene: TRBD2
V gene: TRBV20-1

CDR3 protein: ASSYGGGGNYGYT
clone size: many
J gene: TRBJ1-2
D gene: .
V gene: TRBV6-6

CDR3 protein: ASSYRIIYEQY
clone size: .
J gene: TRBJ2-7
D gene: .
V gene: TRBV7-6

CDR3 protein: ASSFRGADYGYT
clone size: many
J gene: TRBJ1-2
D gene: .
V gene: TRBV28

CDR3 protein: AWFPTSTGFHEQY
clone size: few
J gene: TRBJ2-7
D gene: .
V gene: TRBV30

CDR3 protein: ASSTQGIGYEQY
clone size: many
J gene: TRBJ2-7
D gene: .
V gene: TRBV3-1

CDR3 protein: AWREQGANNQPQH
clone size: many
J gene: TRBJ1-5
D gene: TRBD1
V gene: TRBV30

CDR3 protein: SAVRGGSFYEQY
clone size: .
J gene: TRBJ2-7
D gene: .
V gene: TRBV20-1

CDR3 protein: ASSIGGYSNQPQH
clone size: .
J gene: TRBJ1-5
D gene: .
V gene: TRBV19

CDR3 protein: ASSPGFGDQPQH
clone size: many
J gene: TRBJ1-5
D gene: .
V gene: TRBV27

CDR3 protein: ASSSHGYYEQY
clone size: few
J gene: TRBJ2-7
D gene: .
V gene: TRBV13

CDR3 protein: ASSRAGTDTQY
clone size: many
J gene: TRBJ2-3
D gene: .
V gene: TRBV2

CDR3 protein: SDRTGGEDTQY
clone size: many
J gene: TRBJ2-3
D gene: TRBD1
V gene: TRBV29-1

CDR3 protein: ASSSPGTGREKLF
clone size: .
J gene: TRBJ1-4
D gene: TRBD1
V gene: TRBV28

CDR3 protein: ASSLEGWGTYGYT
clone size: many
J gene: TRBJ1-2
D gene: .
V gene: TRBV11-2

CDR3 protein: ASTLTVSSYNSPLH
clone size: .
J gene: TRBJ1-6
D gene: .
V gene: TRBV27

CDR3 protein: SARVPSGGETQY
clone size: many
J gene: TRBJ2-5
D gene: TRBD2
V gene: TRBV20-1

CDR3 protein: ASSFRGTANTEAF
clone size: many
J gene: TRBJ1-1
D gene: .
V gene: TRBV28

CDR3 protein: ASSQQEGNTEAF
clone size: many
J gene: TRBJ1-1
D gene: .
V gene: TRBV18

CDR3 protein: ASSPETGYEQY
clone size: many
J gene: TRBJ2-7
D gene: .
V gene: TRBV7-9

CDR3 protein: ASSSLEQGYRNQPQH
clone size: many
J gene: TRBJ1-5
D gene: .
V gene: TRBV27

CDR3 protein: ATYSTGMNTEAF
clone size: many
J gene: TRBJ1-1
D gene: TRBD1
V gene: TRBV28

CDR3 protein: SADLAGRTDTQY
clone size: many
J gene: TRBJ2-3
D gene: TRBD2
V gene: TRBV20-1

CDR3 protein: ASSESAGSGNTIY
clone size: .
J gene: TRBJ1-3
D gene: .
V gene: TRBV10-1

CDR3 protein: SARKRGQLNTEAF
clone size: many
J gene: TRBJ1-1
D gene: TRBD1
V gene: TRBV20-1

CDR3 protein: ASHLAGVGTDTQY
clone size: many
J gene: TRBJ2-3
D gene: TRBD2
V gene: TRBV6-1

CDR3 protein: ASSMEGPNYGYT
clone size: many
J gene: TRBJ1-2
D gene: .
V gene: TRBV27

CDR3 protein: ASSLVGGGTGTEAF
clone size: many
J gene: TRBJ1-1
D gene: .
V gene: TRBV7-9

CDR3 protein: ASSLMEGAKTQY
clone size: .
J gene: TRBJ2-5
D gene: .
V gene: TRBV7-8

CDR3 protein: ASSLVDSMNTEAF
clone size: many
J gene: TRBJ1-1
D gene: .
V gene: TRBV5-5

CDR3 protein: ATSRDEGLAF
clone size: .
J gene: TRBJ1-1
D gene: .
V gene: TRBV15

CDR3 protein: ASSPSNGLLYEQY
clone size: .
J gene: TRBJ2-7
D gene: .
V gene: TRBV7-9

CDR3 protein: ASRTSTRPNEQF
clone size: many
J gene: TRBJ2-1
D gene: .
V gene: TRBV12-3/TRBV12-4

CDR3 protein: ASSFPQTRTYEQY
clone size: many
J gene: TRBJ2-7
D gene: .
V gene: TRBV28

CDR3 protein: ATSGRLAGVGTDTQY
clone size: few
J gene: TRBJ2-3
D gene: TRBD2
V gene: TRBV24-1

CDR3 protein: SARLGGGMNYGYT
clone size: .
J gene: TRBJ1-2
D gene: .
V gene: TRBV20-1

CDR3 protein: SFTGAYGEAF
clone size: many
J gene: TRBJ1-1
D gene: TRBD1
V gene: TRBV20-1

CDR3 protein: ASSQAGRDHSYNEQF
clone size: many
J gene: TRBJ2-1
D gene: .
V gene: TRBV3-1

CDR3 protein: ASSPGSSSGYT
clone size: many
J gene: TRBJ1-2
D gene: .
V gene: TRBV5-1

CDR3 protein: AISERLDTQY
clone size: many
J gene: TRBJ2-3
D gene: .
V gene: TRBV10-3

CDR3 protein: ASSWEGDYGYT
clone size: few
J gene: TRBJ1-2
D gene: .
V gene: TRBV25-1

CDR3 protein: ASRLGLNRQETQY
clone size: .
J gene: TRBJ2-5
D gene: .
V gene: TRBV7-6

CDR3 protein: AWMGAGTKNTEAF
clone size: many
J gene: TRBJ1-1
D gene: .
V gene: TRBV30

CDR3 protein: ATSVGLFTDTQY
clone size: .
J gene: TRBJ2-3
D gene: .
V gene: TRBV24-1

CDR3 protein: ASRSQDADTQY
clone size: few
J gene: TRBJ2-3
D gene: .
V gene: TRBV28

CDR3 protein: ASSPPSSGSGNEQF
clone size: many
J gene: TRBJ2-1
D gene: TRBD2
V gene: TRBV18

CDR3 protein: ASSPQGTNTEAF
clone size: many
J gene: TRBJ1-1
D gene: .
V gene: TRBV3-1

CDR3 protein: ASSPRGNPSTEAF
clone size: few
J gene: TRBJ1-1
D gene: .
V gene: TRBV19

CDR3 protein: ASSQDIEDSPWGYT
clone size: few
J gene: TRBJ1-2
D gene: .
V gene: TRBV4-1

CDR3 protein: ASSLGTSGATDTQY
clone size: .
J gene: TRBJ2-3
D gene: TRBD2
V gene: TRBV28